Listed below are T cell receptor beta chains from one sample, sequenced in a study of cytomegalovirus exposure and HLA in healthy donors. The table came from immunoSEQ multiplex PCR; TCRdb's copy has only in-frame clones and leaves some out. The table records around 250,000 clones, 92% of them present only once. Sequenced material: PBMCs. These TCRs come from a girl aged 2 to 10 in good health and CMV-seronegative. CDR3s include the opening cysteine and the closing phenylalanine or tryptophan. Each record gives: J gene, D gene, V gene, clone size, CDR3 protein, CDR3 DNA. A D gene is named only where the DNA matches it firmly. Size is omitted from some rows. Given values are once, few, many or a class for expanded clones.

j_gene: TRBJ1-3; d_gene: NA; v_gene: TRBV7-2; abundance: few; CDR3aa: CASREGSSGNTIYF; CDR3nt: TGTGCCAGCAGGGAGGGAAGCTCTGGAAACACCATATATTTT
j_gene: TRBJ1-1; d_gene: NA; v_gene: TRBV7-9; abundance: NA; CDR3aa: CASSDIPGGTEAFF; CDR3nt: TGTGCCAGCAGCGATATCCCAGGCGGGACTGAAGCTTTCTTT
j_gene: TRBJ1-5; d_gene: NA; v_gene: TRBV7-8; abundance: NA; CDR3aa: CASSLGTGSSNQPQHF; CDR3nt: TGTGCCAGCAGCTTAGGTACAGGGAGTAGCAATCAGCCCCAGCATTTT
j_gene: TRBJ2-5; d_gene: NA; v_gene: TRBV7-9; abundance: NA; CDR3aa: CASRGSGETQYF; CDR3nt: TGTGCCAGTCGGGGTTCCGGGGAGACCCAGTACTTC
j_gene: TRBJ2-1; d_gene: TRBD2; v_gene: TRBV27; abundance: NA; CDR3aa: CASSSGTSGTHNEQFF; CDR3nt: TGTGCCAGCAGTTCTGGGACTAGCGGGACGCACAATGAGCAGTTCTTC
j_gene: TRBJ2-3; d_gene: TRBD2; v_gene: TRBV4-1; abundance: NA; CDR3aa: CASSQELAGGITDTQYF; CDR3nt: TGCGCCAGCAGCCAAGAATTAGCGGGGGGAATCACAGATACGCAGTATTTT
j_gene: TRBJ2-3; d_gene: TRBD2; v_gene: TRBV9; abundance: NA; CDR3aa: CASSLSRGDRSTDTQYF; CDR3nt: TGTGCCAGCAGCCTCTCCCGGGGGGACCGCAGCACAGATACGCAGTATTTT
j_gene: TRBJ2-1; d_gene: NA; v_gene: TRBV6-6; abundance: NA; CDR3aa: CASRDAGMSSYNEQFF; CDR3nt: TGTGCCAGCAGGGATGCGGGGATGAGCTCCTACAATGAGCAGTTCTTC
j_gene: TRBJ1-5; d_gene: NA; v_gene: TRBV30; abundance: NA; CDR3aa: CAWSAQFDQPQHF; CDR3nt: TGTGCCTGGAGTGCCCAGTTCGATCAGCCCCAGCATTTT
j_gene: TRBJ1-4; d_gene: TRBD1; v_gene: TRBV5-1; abundance: NA; CDR3aa: CASSLAGTGVGSEKLFF; CDR3nt: TGCGCCAGCAGCTTGGCCGGGACAGGGGTAGGGTCTGAAAAACTGTTTTTT
j_gene: TRBJ2-7; d_gene: TRBD1; v_gene: TRBV15; abundance: NA; CDR3aa: CATSLDRGQAEQYF; CDR3nt: TGTGCCACCAGCCTCGACAGGGGGCAGGCCGAGCAGTACTTC
j_gene: TRBJ1-2; d_gene: TRBD1; v_gene: TRBV6-5; abundance: once; CDR3aa: CASSFGTAYGYTF; CDR3nt: TGTGCCAGCAGTTTTGGGACAGCCTATGGCTACACCTTC
j_gene: TRBJ2-7; d_gene: TRBD2; v_gene: TRBV10-1; abundance: NA; CDR3aa: CASSSGLASYEQYF; CDR3nt: TGCGCCAGCAGTAGCGGACTAGCGAGCTACGAGCAGTACTTC
j_gene: TRBJ1-1; d_gene: NA; v_gene: TRBV2; abundance: few; CDR3aa: CASSYPRDHTEAFF; CDR3nt: TGTGCCAGCAGCTACCCCAGGGATCACACTGAAGCTTTCTTT
j_gene: TRBJ1-4; d_gene: TRBD1; v_gene: TRBV11-2; abundance: NA; CDR3aa: CASSSTGGGDEKLFF; CDR3nt: TGTGCCAGCAGCTCTACAGGGGGTGGGGATGAAAAACTGTTTTTT
j_gene: TRBJ1-1; d_gene: NA; v_gene: TRBV4-1; abundance: NA; CDR3aa: CASSQDTLGGEAFF; CDR3nt: TGCGCCAGCAGCCAAGATACGCTGGGGGGTGAAGCTTTCTTT
j_gene: TRBJ2-1; d_gene: NA; v_gene: TRBV2; abundance: NA; CDR3aa: CASSESRAYEQFF; CDR3nt: TGTGCCAGCAGTGAATCCAGGGCCTATGAGCAGTTCTTC
j_gene: TRBJ2-5; d_gene: TRBD2; v_gene: TRBV5-4; abundance: NA; CDR3aa: CASSSGTSLETQYF; CDR3nt: TGTGCCAGCAGCTCCGGGACTAGTTTAGAGACCCAGTACTTC
j_gene: TRBJ2-1; d_gene: NA; v_gene: TRBV28; abundance: NA; CDR3aa: CASSLGQYNEQFF; CDR3nt: TGTGCCAGCAGTTTAGGACAGTACAATGAGCAGTTCTTC
j_gene: TRBJ2-1; d_gene: NA; v_gene: TRBV6-6; abundance: NA; CDR3aa: CASSSQADYPNEQFF; CDR3nt: TGTGCCAGCAGCTCTCAGGCGGACTACCCCAATGAGCAGTTCTTC
j_gene: TRBJ2-2; d_gene: TRBD1; v_gene: TRBV6-6; abundance: NA; CDR3aa: CASSLSGTGFPGELFF; CDR3nt: TGTGCCAGCAGTTTATCCGGGACAGGTTTCCCCGGGGAGCTGTTTTTT
j_gene: TRBJ2-3; d_gene: TRBD2; v_gene: TRBV19; abundance: NA; CDR3aa: CASRALSGDFTDTQYF; CDR3nt: TGTGCCAGTAGAGCCTTGAGCGGGGACTTCACAGATACGCAGTATTTT
j_gene: TRBJ2-2; d_gene: TRBD2; v_gene: TRBV10-3; abundance: NA; CDR3aa: CAISVLAGGQNTGELFF; CDR3nt: TGTGCCATCAGTGTACTAGCGGGAGGCCAGAACACCGGGGAGCTGTTTTTT
j_gene: TRBJ1-2; d_gene: NA; v_gene: TRBV29-1; abundance: NA; CDR3aa: CSVRGEDFGYTF; CDR3nt: TGCAGCGTCAGGGGTGAGGATTTTGGCTACACCTTC
j_gene: TRBJ2-1; d_gene: NA; v_gene: TRBV7-6; abundance: once; CDR3aa: CASSRTVANEQFF; CDR3nt: TGTGCCAGCAGCCGGACAGTGGCCAATGAGCAGTTCTTC
j_gene: TRBJ2-7; d_gene: TRBD2; v_gene: TRBV19; abundance: once; CDR3aa: CASSFGLAYEQYF; CDR3nt: TGTGCCAGTAGTTTTGGACTAGCGTACGAGCAGTACTTC
j_gene: TRBJ2-1; d_gene: NA; v_gene: TRBV14; abundance: NA; CDR3aa: CASSQEGGEQFF; CDR3nt: TGTGCCAGCAGCCAAGAAGGCGGTGAGCAGTTCTTC
j_gene: TRBJ2-7; d_gene: TRBD2; v_gene: TRBV7-2; abundance: NA; CDR3aa: CASSLAISGVFHEQYF; CDR3nt: TGTGCCAGCAGCTTAGCGATCAGCGGGGTCTTCCACGAGCAGTACTTC
j_gene: TRBJ2-7; d_gene: TRBD2; v_gene: TRBV15; abundance: NA; CDR3aa: CATSLLPGLAPNRTYEQYF; CDR3nt: TGTGCCACCAGCCTCCTCCCGGGACTAGCGCCAAATCGCACCTACGAGCAGTACTTC
j_gene: TRBJ1-4; d_gene: NA; v_gene: TRBV15; abundance: NA; CDR3aa: CATSRAISRGASTNEKLFF; CDR3nt: TGTGCCACCAGCAGAGCAATTAGTCGGGGGGCGTCAACTAATGAAAAACTGTTTTTT
j_gene: TRBJ2-7; d_gene: TRBD2; v_gene: TRBV5-1; abundance: NA; CDR3aa: CASSSPGLVYEQYF; CDR3nt: TGCGCCAGCAGCTCCCCGGGACTAGTCTACGAGCAGTACTTC
j_gene: TRBJ2-3; d_gene: NA; v_gene: TRBV20-1; abundance: NA; CDR3aa: CSASQDTQYF; CDR3nt: TGCAGTGCTAGTCAAGATACGCAGTATTTT
j_gene: TRBJ1-5; d_gene: NA; v_gene: TRBV19; abundance: NA; CDR3aa: CASSTPPRGATGSNQPQHF; CDR3nt: TGTGCCAGTAGCACCCCCCCACGAGGAGCGACCGGGAGCAATCAGCCCCAGCATTTT
j_gene: TRBJ2-1; d_gene: TRBD2; v_gene: TRBV6-5; abundance: NA; CDR3aa: CASSSTSGTSYNEQFF; CDR3nt: TGTGCCAGCAGTTCAACTAGCGGAACCTCCTACAATGAGCAGTTCTTC
j_gene: TRBJ2-5; d_gene: NA; v_gene: TRBV6-5; abundance: NA; CDR3aa: CASSALGPGGETQYF; CDR3nt: TGTGCCAGCAGTGCCCTAGGGCCCGGCGGGGAGACCCAGTACTTC
j_gene: TRBJ2-7; d_gene: NA; v_gene: TRBV18; abundance: NA; CDR3aa: CASSPARYYEQYF; CDR3nt: TGTGCCAGCTCACCAGCCAGATACTACGAGCAGTACTTC
j_gene: TRBJ1-5; d_gene: NA; v_gene: TRBV6-5; abundance: NA; CDR3aa: CASSPTGKGNQPQHF; CDR3nt: TGTGCCAGCAGCCCCACAGGGAAGGGCAATCAGCCCCAGCATTTT
j_gene: TRBJ1-5; d_gene: NA; v_gene: TRBV2; abundance: NA; CDR3aa: CASSAVSNQPQHF; CDR3nt: TGTGCCAGCAGTGCCGTTAGCAATCAGCCCCAGCATTTT
j_gene: TRBJ1-2; d_gene: NA; v_gene: TRBV19; abundance: NA; CDR3aa: CASSREDYGYTF; CDR3nt: TGTGCCAGTAGTAGGGAGGACTATGGCTACACCTTC
j_gene: TRBJ2-7; d_gene: TRBD2; v_gene: TRBV10-3; abundance: NA; CDR3aa: CAISAGLARYEQYF; CDR3nt: TGTGCCATCAGTGCCGGACTAGCGCGCTACGAGCAGTACTTC
j_gene: TRBJ2-7; d_gene: NA; v_gene: TRBV4-1; abundance: NA; CDR3aa: CASSYDTDGSYEQYF; CDR3nt: TGCGCCAGCAGCTACGACACTGATGGCTCCTACGAGCAGTACTTC
j_gene: TRBJ1-5; d_gene: TRBD1; v_gene: TRBV2; abundance: once; CDR3aa: CASIEGQGVYQPQHF; CDR3nt: TGTGCCAGCATCGAAGGACAGGGAGTTTATCAGCCCCAGCATTTT
j_gene: TRBJ2-7; d_gene: NA; v_gene: TRBV9; abundance: NA; CDR3aa: CASSVYGGEQYF; CDR3nt: TGTGCCAGCAGCGTTTATGGGGGGGAGCAGTACTTC
j_gene: TRBJ2-3; d_gene: NA; v_gene: TRBV4-2; abundance: NA; CDR3aa: CASSQWVSPGSSPDTQYF; CDR3nt: TGTGCCAGCAGCCAGTGGGTTTCCCCGGGGAGCTCCCCAGATACGCAGTATTTT
j_gene: TRBJ2-3; d_gene: TRBD2; v_gene: TRBV28; abundance: NA; CDR3aa: CASLRLADGASTDTQYF; CDR3nt: TGTGCCAGCCTGAGACTAGCGGACGGAGCTAGCACAGATACGCAGTATTTT
j_gene: TRBJ1-1; d_gene: NA; v_gene: TRBV7-2; abundance: NA; CDR3aa: CASSPEAQGPLMNTEAFF; CDR3nt: TGTGCCAGCAGCCCAGAGGCACAGGGCCCACTGATGAACACTGAAGCTTTCTTT
j_gene: TRBJ2-3; d_gene: TRBD1; v_gene: TRBV11-3; abundance: NA; CDR3aa: CASSRDRDTDTQYF; CDR3nt: TGTGCCAGCAGTCGGGACAGGGACACAGATACGCAGTATTTT
j_gene: TRBJ2-1; d_gene: TRBD2; v_gene: TRBV4-1; abundance: NA; CDR3aa: CASSQLPPATTWTSGRWDEQFF; CDR3nt: TGCGCCAGCAGCCAACTCCCCCCTGCCACAACCTGGACTAGCGGGAGATGGGATGAGCAGTTCTTC
j_gene: TRBJ2-7; d_gene: TRBD1; v_gene: TRBV30; abundance: NA; CDR3aa: CAWRRVVRGQGEGSYEQYF; CDR3nt: TGTGCCTGGAGACGCGTAGTGCGGGGACAGGGGGAAGGATCCTACGAGCAGTACTTC
j_gene: TRBJ1-2; d_gene: NA; v_gene: TRBV27; abundance: once; CDR3aa: CASSRRREGDGYTF; CDR3nt: TGTGCCAGCAGCCGCCGTCGGGAGGGCGATGGCTACACCTTC
j_gene: TRBJ2-1; d_gene: TRBD2; v_gene: TRBV6-1; abundance: NA; CDR3aa: CASSARLAGTSNEQFF; CDR3nt: TGTGCCAGCAGTGCCCGACTAGCGGGGACGTCCAATGAGCAGTTCTTC
j_gene: TRBJ1-2; d_gene: NA; v_gene: TRBV2; abundance: few; CDR3aa: CASSEVRWSPYYGYTF; CDR3nt: TGTGCCAGCAGTGAAGTGCGGTGGTCCCCATACTATGGCTACACCTTC
j_gene: TRBJ1-6; d_gene: NA; v_gene: TRBV5-6; abundance: NA; CDR3aa: CASSPQGGYDSPLHF; CDR3nt: TGTGCCAGCAGCCCACAGGGTGGGTACGATTCACCCCTCCACTTT
j_gene: TRBJ1-5; d_gene: NA; v_gene: TRBV7-2; abundance: NA; CDR3aa: CASSPTGSPHQPQHF; CDR3nt: TGTGCCAGCAGCCCAACAGGGTCCCCACATCAGCCCCAGCATTTT
j_gene: TRBJ1-2; d_gene: NA; v_gene: TRBV6-1; abundance: NA; CDR3aa: CASGPGKLNYGYTF; CDR3nt: TGTGCCAGCGGCCCCGGGAAGTTGAACTATGGCTACACCTTC
j_gene: TRBJ2-3; d_gene: NA; v_gene: TRBV18; abundance: NA; CDR3aa: CASGTGGTDTQYF; CDR3nt: TGTGCCAGCGGTACAGGTGGCACAGATACGCAGTATTTT
j_gene: TRBJ1-1; d_gene: TRBD1; v_gene: TRBV10-1; abundance: NA; CDR3aa: CASSRDRYMNTEAFF; CDR3nt: TGCGCCAGCAGCCGGGACAGATACATGAACACTGAAGCTTTCTTT
j_gene: TRBJ2-7; d_gene: TRBD1; v_gene: TRBV11-2; abundance: NA; CDR3aa: CASSMTGGPYEQYF; CDR3nt: TGTGCCAGCAGCATGACAGGGGGTCCCTACGAGCAGTACTTC
j_gene: TRBJ2-3; d_gene: TRBD2; v_gene: TRBV7-9; abundance: NA; CDR3aa: CASSLGLAGGPIGTDTQYF; CDR3nt: TGTGCCAGCAGCTTAGGACTAGCGGGAGGACCTATTGGAACAGATACGCAGTATTTT
j_gene: TRBJ2-5; d_gene: TRBD1; v_gene: TRBV7-2; abundance: NA; CDR3aa: CASSPDRGRETQYF; CDR3nt: TGTGCCAGCAGCCCTGACAGGGGACGAGAGACCCAGTACTTC